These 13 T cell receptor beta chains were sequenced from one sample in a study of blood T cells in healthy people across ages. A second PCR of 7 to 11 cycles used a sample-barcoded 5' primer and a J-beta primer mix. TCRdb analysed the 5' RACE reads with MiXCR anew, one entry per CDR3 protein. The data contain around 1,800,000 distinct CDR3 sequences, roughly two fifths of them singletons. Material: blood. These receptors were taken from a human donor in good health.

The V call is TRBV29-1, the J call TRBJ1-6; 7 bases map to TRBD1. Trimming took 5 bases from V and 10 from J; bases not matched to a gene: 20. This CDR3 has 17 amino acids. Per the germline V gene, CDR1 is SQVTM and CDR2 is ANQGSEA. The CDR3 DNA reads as TGCAGCGTTCAACTCTACCACAGGGGACGGTTGTTGTCACCCCTCCACTTT. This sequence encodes CSVQLYHRGRLLSPLHF. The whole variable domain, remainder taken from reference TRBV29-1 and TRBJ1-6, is SAVISQKPSRDICQRGTSLTIQCQVDSQVTMMFWYRQQPGQSLTLIATANQGSEATYESGFVIDKFPISRPNLTFSTLTVSNMSPEDSSIYLCSVQLYHRGRLLSPLHFGNGTRLTVT.

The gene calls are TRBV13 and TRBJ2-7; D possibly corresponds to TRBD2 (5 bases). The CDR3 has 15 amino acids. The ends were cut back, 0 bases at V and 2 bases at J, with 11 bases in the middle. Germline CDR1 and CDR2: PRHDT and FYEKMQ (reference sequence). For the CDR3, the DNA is TGTGCCAGCAGCTTAGGCCCCGGGAATGCCTACGAGCAGTACTTC. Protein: CASSLGPGNAYEQYF. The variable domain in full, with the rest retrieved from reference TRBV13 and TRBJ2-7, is AAGVIQSPRHLIKEKRETATLKCYPIPRHDTVYWYQQGPGQDPQFLISFYEKMQSDKGSIPDRFSAQQFSDYHSELNMSSLELGDSALYFCASSLGPGNAYEQYFGPGTRLTVT.

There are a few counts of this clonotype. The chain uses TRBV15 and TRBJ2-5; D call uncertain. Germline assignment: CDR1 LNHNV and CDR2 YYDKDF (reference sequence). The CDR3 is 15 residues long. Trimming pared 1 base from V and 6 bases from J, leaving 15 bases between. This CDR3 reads CATSRVRSGDKTQYF. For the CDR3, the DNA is TGTGCCACCAGCAGAGTAAGATCTGGTGATAAGACCCAGTACTTC.

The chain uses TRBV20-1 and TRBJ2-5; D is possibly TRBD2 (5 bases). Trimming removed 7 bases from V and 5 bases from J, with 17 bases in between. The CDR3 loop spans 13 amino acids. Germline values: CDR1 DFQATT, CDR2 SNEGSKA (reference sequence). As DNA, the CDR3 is TGCAGTGTCGGAGCGGAATTTGGTGAGACCCAGTACTTC. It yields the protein CSVGAEFGETQYF.

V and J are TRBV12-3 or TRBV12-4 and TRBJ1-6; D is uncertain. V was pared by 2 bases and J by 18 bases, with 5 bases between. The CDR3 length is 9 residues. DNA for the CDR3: TGTGCCAGCAGTTTAAGTTCCCACTTT. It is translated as CASSLSSHF.

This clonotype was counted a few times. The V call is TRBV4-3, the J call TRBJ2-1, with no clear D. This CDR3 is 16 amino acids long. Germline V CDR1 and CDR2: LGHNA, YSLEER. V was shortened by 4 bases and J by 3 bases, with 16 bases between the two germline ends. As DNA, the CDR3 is TGCGCCAGCAGCCGGAATGGCCGAACCAGCTACAATGAGCAGTTCTTC. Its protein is CASSRNGRTSYNEQFF.

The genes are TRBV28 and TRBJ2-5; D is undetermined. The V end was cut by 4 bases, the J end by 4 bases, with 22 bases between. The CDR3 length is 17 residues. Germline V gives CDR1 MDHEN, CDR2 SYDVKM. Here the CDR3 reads CASSSLGTLEDGETQYF. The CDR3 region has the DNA TGTGCCAGCAGTTCACTTGGCACTCTCGAGGATGGAGAGACCCAGTACTTC.

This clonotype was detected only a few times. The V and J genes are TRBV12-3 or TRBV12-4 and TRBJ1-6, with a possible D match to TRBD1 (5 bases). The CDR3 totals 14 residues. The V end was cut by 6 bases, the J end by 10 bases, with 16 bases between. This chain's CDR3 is CASSSGLRDSPLHF. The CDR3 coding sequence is TGTGCCAGCAGCTCGGGACTCAGGGACTCACCCCTCCACTTT.

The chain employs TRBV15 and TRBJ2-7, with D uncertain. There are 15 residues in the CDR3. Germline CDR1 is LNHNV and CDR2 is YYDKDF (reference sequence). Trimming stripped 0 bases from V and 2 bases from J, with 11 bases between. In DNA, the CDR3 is TGTGCCACCAGCAGAGATCTTGCAGGTACCTACGAGCAGTACTTC. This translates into CATSRDLAGTYEQYF. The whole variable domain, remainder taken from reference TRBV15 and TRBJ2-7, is DAMVIQNPRYQVTQFGKPVTLSCSQTLNHNVMYWYQQKSSQAPKLLFHYYDKDFNNEADTPDNFQSRRPNTSFCFLDIRSPGLGDTAMYLCATSRDLAGTYEQYFGPGTRLTVT.

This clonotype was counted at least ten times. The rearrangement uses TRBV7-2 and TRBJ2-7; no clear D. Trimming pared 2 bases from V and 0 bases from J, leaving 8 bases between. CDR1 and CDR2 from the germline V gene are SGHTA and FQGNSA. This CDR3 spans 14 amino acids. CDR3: CASSLSWGSYEQYF. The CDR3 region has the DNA TGTGCCAGCAGCTTAAGTTGGGGCTCCTACGAGCAGTACTTC.

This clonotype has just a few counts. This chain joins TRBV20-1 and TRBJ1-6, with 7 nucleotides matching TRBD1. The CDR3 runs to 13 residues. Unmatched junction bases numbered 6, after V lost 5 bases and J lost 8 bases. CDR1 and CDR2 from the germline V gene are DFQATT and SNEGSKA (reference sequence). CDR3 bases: TGCAGTGCTGAACGGGACAGTTATTCACCCCTCCACTTT. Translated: CSAERDSYSPLHF.

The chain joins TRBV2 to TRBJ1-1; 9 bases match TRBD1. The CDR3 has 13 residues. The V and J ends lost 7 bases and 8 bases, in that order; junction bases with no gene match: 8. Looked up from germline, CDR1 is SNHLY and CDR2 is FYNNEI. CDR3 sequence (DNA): TGTGCCAGCACCGAGGACAGGGGCCAGGAAGCTTTCTTT. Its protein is CASTEDRGQEAFF.

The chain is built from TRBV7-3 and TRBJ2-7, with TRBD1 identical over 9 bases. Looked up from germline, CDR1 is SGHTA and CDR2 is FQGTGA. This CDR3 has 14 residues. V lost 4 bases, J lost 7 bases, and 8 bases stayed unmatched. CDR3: CASSSQGAIGEQYF. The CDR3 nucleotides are TGTGCCAGCAGCTCACAGGGGGCGATTGGTGAGCAGTACTTC.